The rows below give T cell receptor beta chains drawn from one sample of a study of blood T cell repertoires in COVID-19. TCRdb keeps only in-frame clones here, not all; method: immunoSEQ multiplex PCR. In the table there are 200,000 to 250,000 clones, 85% to 90% of which are singletons. The sequencing input was peripheral blood. All receptors derive from a man under 40 with COVID-19, enrolled during active disease. Both conserved end residues are part of each CDR3. Fields, in order: J gene, clone size, V gene, D gene, CDR3 protein, CDR3 DNA. A D gene is named only where the DNA matches it firmly. Size tells how often a clone was seen (once, few, many) or the class of an expanded clone, and some rows leave it out.

j_call: TRBJ2-1
clone_size: .
v_call: TRBV3-1/TRBV3-2
d_call: .
cdr3_aa: CASSQGAGNEQFF
cdr3_nt: TGTGCCAGCAGCCAGGGGGCCGGGAATGAGCAGTTCTTC

j_call: TRBJ1-1
clone_size: .
v_call: TRBV5-1
d_call: .
cdr3_aa: CASSSTGPTEAFF
cdr3_nt: TGCGCCAGCAGCTCGACAGGTCCCACTGAAGCTTTCTTT

j_call: TRBJ1-1
clone_size: once
v_call: TRBV10-3
d_call: TRBD1
cdr3_aa: CAIRRGQGVVNTEAFF
cdr3_nt: TGTGCCATCAGGAGAGGACAGGGAGTGGTGAACACTGAAGCTTTCTTT

j_call: TRBJ2-3
clone_size: .
v_call: TRBV7-3
d_call: TRBD2
cdr3_aa: CASSSSTSGRDTQYF
cdr3_nt: TGTGCCAGCAGCTCCTCGACTAGCGGGAGGGATACGCAGTATTTT

j_call: TRBJ1-1
clone_size: .
v_call: TRBV7-9
d_call: .
cdr3_aa: CASKSQGFGTEAFF
cdr3_nt: TGTGCCAGCAAATCACAGGGATTCGGAACTGAAGCTTTCTTT

j_call: TRBJ1-5
clone_size: .
v_call: TRBV15
d_call: .
cdr3_aa: CATSRDVAGYSNQPQHF
cdr3_nt: TGTGCCACCAGCAGAGATGTGGCGGGGTATAGCAATCAGCCCCAGCATTTT

j_call: TRBJ2-7
clone_size: .
v_call: TRBV2
d_call: TRBD1
cdr3_aa: CASIGQAAQYF
cdr3_nt: TGTGCCAGCATTGGACAGGCGGCGCAGTACTTC

j_call: TRBJ1-6
clone_size: .
v_call: TRBV4-3
d_call: .
cdr3_aa: CASSQDAGQSSYNSPLHF
cdr3_nt: TGCGCCAGCAGCCAAGATGCCGGACAGAGCTCCTATAATTCACCCCTCCACTTT

j_call: TRBJ1-4
clone_size: .
v_call: TRBV6-5
d_call: .
cdr3_aa: CASRITDGKLFF
cdr3_nt: TGTGCCAGCAGGATTACAGATGGAAAACTGTTTTTT

j_call: TRBJ1-5
clone_size: .
v_call: TRBV9
d_call: .
cdr3_aa: CASSADRTNQPQHF
cdr3_nt: TGTGCCAGCAGCGCAGACAGGACCAATCAGCCCCAGCATTTT

j_call: TRBJ1-5
clone_size: .
v_call: TRBV10-1
d_call: TRBD1
cdr3_aa: CASSEEQGALVNQPQHF
cdr3_nt: TGCGCCAGCAGTGAGGAACAGGGGGCGCTTGTCAATCAGCCCCAGCATTTT

j_call: TRBJ1-4
clone_size: once
v_call: TRBV5-5
d_call: .
cdr3_aa: CASNLGRGMEKLFF
cdr3_nt: TGTGCCAGCAACTTAGGCAGGGGTATGGAAAAACTGTTTTTT

j_call: TRBJ1-4
clone_size: .
v_call: TRBV28
d_call: .
cdr3_aa: CASIDSRHFNEKLFF
cdr3_nt: TGTGCCAGCATCGATTCGAGACACTTTAATGAAAAACTGTTTTTT

j_call: TRBJ2-7
clone_size: once
v_call: TRBV11-3
d_call: TRBD2
cdr3_aa: CASSWGGNYEQYF
cdr3_nt: TGTGCCAGCAGCTGGGGGGGAAACTACGAGCAGTACTTC

j_call: TRBJ1-2
clone_size: .
v_call: TRBV5-1
d_call: TRBD1
cdr3_aa: CASSQGGDRGPYGYTF
cdr3_nt: TGCGCCAGCAGCCAAGGGGGCGACAGGGGGCCCTATGGCTACACCTTC

j_call: TRBJ1-5
clone_size: .
v_call: TRBV6-5
d_call: .
cdr3_aa: CASQGRGNQPQHF
cdr3_nt: TGTGCCAGCCAGGGAAGGGGCAATCAGCCCCAGCATTTT

j_call: TRBJ2-2
clone_size: .
v_call: TRBV29-1
d_call: TRBD2
cdr3_aa: CSVETSGRYTGELFF
cdr3_nt: TGCAGCGTTGAAACTAGCGGGAGGTACACCGGGGAGCTGTTTTTT

j_call: TRBJ2-7
clone_size: .
v_call: TRBV3-1/TRBV3-2
d_call: TRBD2
cdr3_aa: CASSQDHRLAETYEQYF
cdr3_nt: TGTGCCAGCAGCCAAGATCATAGGCTAGCGGAGACCTACGAGCAGTACTTC

j_call: TRBJ2-1
clone_size: .
v_call: TRBV12-3/TRBV12-4
d_call: TRBD2
cdr3_aa: CASRVAGSSGQFF
cdr3_nt: TGTGCCAGCAGGGTAGCGGGGAGCTCCGGGCAGTTCTTC

j_call: TRBJ1-1
clone_size: once
v_call: TRBV7-9
d_call: .
cdr3_aa: CASSLARGGGLVRNTEAFF
cdr3_nt: TGTGCCAGCAGCTTAGCCCGTGGCGGGGGGCTCGTAAGGAACACTGAAGCTTTCTTT

j_call: TRBJ1-2
clone_size: few
v_call: TRBV19
d_call: TRBD1
cdr3_aa: CASSIGTGDARYTF
cdr3_nt: TGTGCCAGTAGTATCGGGACAGGGGACGCGCGCTACACCTTC

j_call: TRBJ1-2
clone_size: .
v_call: TRBV6-5
d_call: .
cdr3_aa: CASRGVSGYTF
cdr3_nt: TGTGCCAGTCGAGGAGTGAGTGGCTACACCTTC

j_call: TRBJ1-3
clone_size: .
v_call: TRBV10-2
d_call: TRBD1
cdr3_aa: CASRTGASGNTIYF
cdr3_nt: TGCGCCAGCAGGACAGGGGCTTCTGGAAACACCATATATTTT

j_call: TRBJ2-7
clone_size: .
v_call: TRBV3-1/TRBV3-2
d_call: TRBD1
cdr3_aa: CASSQETNRQGAYF
cdr3_nt: TGTGCCAGCAGCCAGGAAACAAACCGACAGGGGGCGTACTTC

j_call: TRBJ2-3
clone_size: .
v_call: TRBV27
d_call: TRBD1
cdr3_aa: CASRRQGGTDTQYF
cdr3_nt: TGTGCCAGCAGGCGACAGGGGGGCACAGATACGCAGTATTTT

j_call: TRBJ1-3
clone_size: .
v_call: TRBV27
d_call: .
cdr3_aa: CASRPSGSGNTIYF
cdr3_nt: TGTGCCAGCAGACCTTCAGGGTCTGGAAACACCATATATTTT

j_call: TRBJ2-1
clone_size: once
v_call: TRBV7-2
d_call: TRBD2
cdr3_aa: CASSSQGGGAVGYNEQFF
cdr3_nt: TGTGCCAGCAGTTCTCAAGGCGGGGGGGCCGTAGGCTACAATGAGCAGTTCTTC

j_call: TRBJ2-3
clone_size: few
v_call: TRBV19
d_call: .
cdr3_aa: CASSIGEGGTDTQYF
cdr3_nt: TGTGCCAGTAGTATCGGTGAGGGGGGCACAGATACGCAGTATTTT

j_call: TRBJ2-7
clone_size: .
v_call: TRBV28
d_call: .
cdr3_aa: CASSFQEQVGFYEQYF
cdr3_nt: TGTGCCAGCAGTTTTCAGGAACAGGTGGGGTTCTACGAGCAGTACTTC

j_call: TRBJ1-1
clone_size: .
v_call: TRBV28
d_call: .
cdr3_aa: CASRLGPIEAFF
cdr3_nt: TGTGCCAGCCGATTGGGGCCGATTGAAGCTTTCTTT

j_call: TRBJ1-3
clone_size: .
v_call: TRBV9
d_call: TRBD1
cdr3_aa: CASSRQGSAGNTIYF
cdr3_nt: TGTGCCAGCAGCCGACAGGGGTCGGCTGGAAACACCATATATTTT